These T cell receptor beta chains were read from a single sample in a study of shared clonotypes between healthy human individuals. Produced via immunoSEQ multiplex PCR; TCRdb's table is partial and in-frame only. The table lists approximately 2.4 million clones, approximately 96% of them singletons. The specimen was naive CD4+ T cells sorted from blood. The receptor source for this set is a man aged 18 to 29 in good health. The conserved cysteine and the conserved F or W are not part of the CDR3 here. Fields, in order: V gene, CDR3 protein.

v_call: TRBV7-3; cdr3_aa: ASSIMDGQPQH
v_call: TRBV10-2; cdr3_aa: ASSESTVQGTQY
v_call: TRBV9; cdr3_aa: ASSVGGISTDTQY
v_call: TRBV29-1; cdr3_aa: SARRGGQETQY
v_call: TRBV10-3; cdr3_aa: AISASGSVVDTQY
v_call: TRBV7-3; cdr3_aa: ASSLNTRETQY
v_call: TRBV7-9; cdr3_aa: ASSLGGGSPLH
v_call: TRBV2; cdr3_aa: ASNLGEAKNIQY
v_call: TRBV5-4; cdr3_aa: ASSLKGSPNYGYT
v_call: TRBV18; cdr3_aa: ASSPTSGRETQY
v_call: TRBV28; cdr3_aa: ASSRGLAEETQY
v_call: TRBV4-1; cdr3_aa: ASSPWTGERGGYT
v_call: TRBV13; cdr3_aa: ASSPGTSGRVDTQY
v_call: TRBV30; cdr3_aa: AWSHRGPGSYEQY
v_call: TRBV7-2; cdr3_aa: ASSFEVGGNQPQH
v_call: TRBV9; cdr3_aa: ASSVWDRDSGNTIY
v_call: TRBV2; cdr3_aa: ASGGGQGYEQY
v_call: TRBV5-4; cdr3_aa: ASSLDTGELF
v_call: TRBV19; cdr3_aa: ASSPGDSANTEAF
v_call: TRBV5-1; cdr3_aa: ASSLGDSPYNEQF
v_call: TRBV2; cdr3_aa: ASTGDKREQF
v_call: TRBV6-1; cdr3_aa: ASSLAF
v_call: TRBV6-1; cdr3_aa: ASSEAYRGHEQY
v_call: TRBV7-8; cdr3_aa: ASSLAHNQPQH
v_call: TRBV6-6; cdr3_aa: ASSYSLARNEQF
v_call: TRBV27; cdr3_aa: ASSPQGIPGANVLT
v_call: TRBV13; cdr3_aa: ASSLSSQGSGANVLT
v_call: TRBV6-6; cdr3_aa: ASSYLSNTEAF
v_call: TRBV6-5; cdr3_aa: ASSSSVYEQY
v_call: TRBV6-6; cdr3_aa: ASSYQISSGANVLT
v_call: TRBV4-1; cdr3_aa: ASRPRGREGEKLF
v_call: TRBV4-1; cdr3_aa: ASSQTGTGLNSPLH
v_call: TRBV5-6; cdr3_aa: ASSLGSKNTEAF
v_call: TRBV27; cdr3_aa: ASTSGGVRYTGELF
v_call: TRBV5-1; cdr3_aa: ASSLADRGELF
v_call: TRBV7-9; cdr3_aa: ASSLRLGAGTNYGYT
v_call: TRBV5-4; cdr3_aa: ASSFVGSPEAF
v_call: TRBV27; cdr3_aa: ASSRSDGVTEAF
v_call: TRBV2; cdr3_aa: ASSESRNYGYT
v_call: TRBV5-4; cdr3_aa: ASSLTGTANTGELF
v_call: TRBV19; cdr3_aa: ASRAATSSYNSPLH
v_call: TRBV28; cdr3_aa: ASRTGTVLYGYT
v_call: TRBV30; cdr3_aa: AWSVVSSYEQY
v_call: TRBV15; cdr3_aa: ATSRDLAGATYNEQF
v_call: TRBV5-1; cdr3_aa: ASSLGANTEAF
v_call: TRBV30; cdr3_aa: AWSPQGASTDTQY
v_call: TRBV21-1; cdr3_aa: ASSSVGTTTMNTEAF
v_call: TRBV7-9; cdr3_aa: ASSLWPSGTDTQY
v_call: TRBV11-2; cdr3_aa: ASSLVTGTFSGNTIY